This TCR beta chain originates from a study of human T cells and chemical hapten exposure. Study at large: Sensitizing treatment utilized 2% DPC over a roughly 2 cm by roughly 2 cm portion of upper inner arm skin. Patients got weekly scalp diphenylcyclopropenone doses over the approximately 23-week study. Study observations and caveats: As the donors had alopecia, their immune response may differ from healthy people's.

Using its own MiXCR run on the RACE reads, TCRdb lists one record per CDR3 protein. Of roughly 100,000 distinct CDR3 sequences in the sample, approximately 12% were seen once. Germline V gene data show CDR1 as MDHEN and CDR2 as SYDVKM. V lost 5 bases and J 3 bases, leaving 10 bases between the germline ends. The CDR3 consists of 13 residues. This clonotype was seen ten or more times. What it recognizes is unknown. The time point was: pre-sensitization, week 0. Treatment given: therapeutic diphenylcyclopropenone sensitization with weekly scalp DPC. It was from unfractionated whole blood that total RNA was extracted.

Sequences were derived from whole blood, sampled in connection with sensitization to the hapten diphenylcyclopropenone (DPC). V is TRBV28 and J is TRBJ2-5; D not certain. This clonotype was obtained from a woman aged 50 to 60 with alopecia areata. Some clones in this sample may be carry-over from other donors' samples. The CDR3 DNA reads TGTGCCAGCAGTCCCCCTACCGAAGAGACCCAGTACTTC. Amino acid sequence: CASSPPTEETQYF.